These 6 T cell receptor beta chains came from one sample sequenced in a study of T cells after yellow fever vaccination (dated by TCRdb to about 2019). What this sample's treatment or condition label stands for: live attenuated yellow fever vaccine strain. Library method: 5' RACE. Reads for this sample came from an Illumina HiSeq 2500. Through fastp at Q25 and MiXCR, TCRdb rebuilt clones from the public reads, retaining in-frame beta chains. For every CDR3 protein sequence, its rows merge into one entry that carries the most common genes and DNA. This sample lists around 31,000 distinct CDR3 sequences; about 10% were detected once. Roughly 12% of the sample rests with the top ten. This specimen consisted of PBMCs, either bulk or a sorted T-cell subset (CD4+, CD8+, memory, or dextramer-sorted; not recorded which), obtained approximately 15 days after the first yellow fever vaccination. Receptors originate from a man aged 18 to 29 who received the YFV17D yellow fever vaccine.

This clonotype came up a few times. The genes are TRBV29-1 and TRBJ2-7; D may be TRBD2 (5 bases). Germline values: CDR1 SQVTM, CDR2 ANQGSEA. CDR3 length: 16 residues. With 1 base removed from V and 3 bases from J, the gap between germline ends came to 19 bases. CDR3 protein: CSVEGSDNSRDYEQYF. The DNA for the CDR3 is TGCAGCGTTGAAGGGTCAGACAATTCCCGGGACTACGAGCAGTACTTC.

This clonotype was recorded at least ten times. This chain connects TRBV7-3 to TRBJ2-2, with D perhaps matching TRBD1 (6 bases). This CDR3 spans 14 amino acids. Trimming removed 5 bases at V and 7 bases at J, with 14 bases between. The germline V gene encodes CDR1 SGHTA and CDR2 FQGTGA. CDR3 in amino acids: CASSKDQGFGELFF. The CDR3 nucleotides are TGTGCCAGCAGCAAGGACCAGGGGTTCGGGGAGCTGTTTTTT.

This clonotype has a count of ten or more. The CDR3 bases are TGCAGCGTTGCCCGGGGGACAGGGGACTCCGAGCAGTACTTC. Amino acids: CSVARGTGDSEQYF. This rearrangement joins TRBV29-1 to TRBJ2-7, with TRBD1 matching over 10 bases. Germline trimming cut 4 bases from V and 6 bases from J; bases unmatched to any gene: 9. CDR3 length equals 14 residues. Germline loops: CDR1 SQVTM, CDR2 ANQGSEA.

This clonotype was counted ten times or more. V usage is TRBV7-8 and J usage is TRBJ2-5; TRBD1 aligns across 10 bases. This CDR3 is built from 16 residues. Germline CDR1 SGHVS, CDR2 FQNEAQ. Unmatched junction bases numbered 9, after V lost 4 bases and J lost 4 bases. Here the CDR3 reads CASSSDRDRGRETQYF. The CDR3, as DNA: TGTGCCAGCAGCTCCGATCGAGACAGGGGGCGAGAGACCCAGTACTTC.

Ten or more counts support this clonotype. The rearrangement links TRBV2 to TRBJ2-2, with TRBD1 as a possible D gene (5 bases). Germline-derived CDR1 and CDR2 are SNHLY and FYNNEI. The CDR3 covers 13 residues. Trimming shortened V by 6 bases and J by 6 bases, and 11 bases separated the two germline ends. The CDR3 loop reads CASRGVAAGELFF. CDR3 in DNA: TGTGCCAGCAGAGGGGTAGCAGCCGGGGAGCTGTTTTTT.

The sample holds many counts of this clonotype. This sequence joins TRBV20-1 and TRBJ1-2, with D perhaps TRBD1 (5 bases). CDR3 length equals 15 residues. Germline CDR1 DFQATT, CDR2 SNEGSKA (reference sequence). Deletions cut 0 bases from V and 1 base from J, with 12 bases between. This CDR3 is CSAREKGDLNYGYTF. The DNA for the CDR3 is TGCAGTGCTAGAGAGAAAGGGGACCTTAACTATGGCTACACCTTC.